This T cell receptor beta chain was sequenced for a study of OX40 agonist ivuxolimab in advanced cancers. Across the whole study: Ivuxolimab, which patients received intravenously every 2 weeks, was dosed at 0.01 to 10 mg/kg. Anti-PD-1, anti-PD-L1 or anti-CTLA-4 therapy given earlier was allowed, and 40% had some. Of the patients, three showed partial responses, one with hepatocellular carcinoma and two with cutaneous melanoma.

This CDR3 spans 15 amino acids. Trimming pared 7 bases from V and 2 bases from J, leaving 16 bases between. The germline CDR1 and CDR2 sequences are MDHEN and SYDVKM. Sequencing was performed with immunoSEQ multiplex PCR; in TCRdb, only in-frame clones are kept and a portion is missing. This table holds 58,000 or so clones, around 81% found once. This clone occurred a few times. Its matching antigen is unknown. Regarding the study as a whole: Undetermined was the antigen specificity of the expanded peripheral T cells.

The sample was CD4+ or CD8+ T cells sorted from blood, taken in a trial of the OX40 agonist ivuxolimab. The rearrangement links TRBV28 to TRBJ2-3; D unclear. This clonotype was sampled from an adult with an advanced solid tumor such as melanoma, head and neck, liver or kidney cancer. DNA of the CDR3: TGTGCCAGCACCAAAGGGCGAACCAACACAGATACGCAGTATTTT. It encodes CASTKGRTNTDTQYF.